This T cell receptor beta chain emerged from a study of OX40 agonist ivuxolimab in advanced cancers. In the study overall: The study treated patients with ivuxolimab, an agonistic anti-OX40 (CD134) antibody.

Repertoires were generated with immunoSEQ multiplex PCR, while TCRdb's copy carries only in-frame clones and drops some. The sample records 57,000 or so clones, roughly nine tenths being singletons. The CDR3 is 12 residues long. CDR1 and CDR2 from the germline V gene are MNHNS and SASEGT. The V end was cut by 2 bases, the J end by 2 bases, with 3 bases between. Patients were ruled out by autoimmune disease history or systemic immunosuppression. Blood sampling took place at baseline, cycle 4 day 1, and cycle 7 day 1. The receptor was isolated from an adult with an advanced solid tumor such as melanoma, head and neck, liver or kidney cancer. J is TRBJ1-2 and V is TRBV6-1; D is ambiguous. The sample was CD4+ or CD8+ T cells sorted from blood, taken in a trial of the OX40 agonist ivuxolimab. The CDR3 is CASSEYNYGYTF. DNA of the CDR3: TGTGCCAGCAGTGAATACAACTATGGCTACACCTTC.